This TCR beta chain was found in a study of shared clonotypes between healthy human individuals. Turning to this clone: This specimen includes other DNA sequences encoding the same CDR3.

Assay: immunoSEQ multiplex PCR; the TCRdb copy retains only in-frame clones and omits some. The repertoire includes about 2.4 million clones, approximately 93% of them detected once, and 0.36% sits in the top ten. Looked up from germline, CDR1 is KGHSH and CDR2 is LQKENI. V lost 0 bases, J lost 0 bases, and 2 bases stayed unmatched. The CDR3 has 15 residues. This chain uses TRBV18 with TRBJ2-7; 7 bases fit TRBD2. Sequenced material: naive CD4+ T cells from PBMCs. Subset of the sample: CD45RA+ positively selected. The TCR comes from a man in his late teens or twenties in good health. Some clones in this sample may be carry-over from other donors' samples. CDR3 DNA sequence: TGTGCCAGCTCACCACCGGCGGGAGCCTCCTACGAGCAGTACTTC. Translated: CASSPPAGASYEQYF.